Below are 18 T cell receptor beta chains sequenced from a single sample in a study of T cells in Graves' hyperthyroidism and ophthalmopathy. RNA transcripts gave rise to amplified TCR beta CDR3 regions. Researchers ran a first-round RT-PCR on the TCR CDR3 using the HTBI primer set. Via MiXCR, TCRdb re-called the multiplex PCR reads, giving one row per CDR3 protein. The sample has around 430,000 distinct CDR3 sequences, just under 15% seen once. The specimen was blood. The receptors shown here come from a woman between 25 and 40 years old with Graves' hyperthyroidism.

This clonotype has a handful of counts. The CDR3 nucleotides read TGTGCCACCAGTGACCCCCGGACAGGGCTGACAGATACGCAGTATTTT. The encoded protein is CATSDPRTGLTDTQYF. The V and J genes are TRBV24-1 and TRBJ2-3, with TRBD1 matching over 8 bases. The V segment lost 4 bases and the J segment 3 bases; nucleotides outside the gene matches: 8. Germline loops: CDR1 KGHDR, CDR2 SFDVKD. This CDR3 spans 16 amino acids.

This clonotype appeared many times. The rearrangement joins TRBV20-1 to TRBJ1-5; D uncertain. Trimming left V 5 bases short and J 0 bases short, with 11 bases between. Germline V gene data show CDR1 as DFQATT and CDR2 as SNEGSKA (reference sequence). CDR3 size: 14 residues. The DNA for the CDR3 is TGCAGTGCTTGGACCGGACTTAGCAATCAGCCCCAGCATTTT. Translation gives CSAWTGLSNQPQHF.

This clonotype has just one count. The CDR3 region is CASSPSGILREKLFF. In DNA, the CDR3 is TGTGCCAGCTCACCATCCGGGATCCTAAGGGAAAAACTGTTTTTT. The V and J genes are TRBV18 and TRBJ1-4, with D unresolved. Germline CDR1 and CDR2: KGHSH and LQKENI. V lost 2 bases and J lost 8, with 15 bases in between. The CDR3 is 15 residues long.

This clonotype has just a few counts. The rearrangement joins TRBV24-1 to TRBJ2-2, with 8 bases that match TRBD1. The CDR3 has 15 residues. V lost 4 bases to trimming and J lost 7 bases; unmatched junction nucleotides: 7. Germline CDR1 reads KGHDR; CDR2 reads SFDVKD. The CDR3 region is CATSDRTGRSGELFF. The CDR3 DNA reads TGTGCCACCAGTGACCGGACAGGGAGGAGCGGGGAGCTGTTTTTT.

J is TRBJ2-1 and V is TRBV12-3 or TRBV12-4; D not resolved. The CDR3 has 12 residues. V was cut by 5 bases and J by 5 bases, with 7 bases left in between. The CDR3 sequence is CASSPFNNEQFF. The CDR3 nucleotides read TGTGCCAGCAGTCCCTTTAACAATGAGCAGTTCTTC.

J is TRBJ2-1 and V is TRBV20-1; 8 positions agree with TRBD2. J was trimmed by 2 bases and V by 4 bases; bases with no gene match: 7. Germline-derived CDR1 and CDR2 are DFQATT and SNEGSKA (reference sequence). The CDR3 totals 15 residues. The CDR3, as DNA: TGCAGTGCTATTATGGTAGCGGGGACCTACAATGAGCAGTTCTTC. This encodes CSAIMVAGTYNEQFF.

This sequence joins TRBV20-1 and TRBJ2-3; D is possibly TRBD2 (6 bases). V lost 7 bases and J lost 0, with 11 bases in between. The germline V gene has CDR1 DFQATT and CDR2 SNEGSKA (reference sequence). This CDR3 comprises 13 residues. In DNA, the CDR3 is TGCAGTGTGAGCGGAGGGAGCACAGATACGCAGTATTTT. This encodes CSVSGGSTDTQYF.

The CDR3 loop reads CSARDSGGIGYEQYF. For the CDR3, the DNA is TGCAGTGCTAGAGACTCGGGCGGGATTGGCTACGAGCAGTACTTC. The chain uses TRBV20-1 and TRBJ2-7; a weak D match, TRBD2 (6 bases). Germline-derived CDR1 and CDR2 are DFQATT and SNEGSKA (reference sequence). This CDR3 region has 15 residues. Trimming left V 0 bases short and J 3 bases short, with 15 bases between.

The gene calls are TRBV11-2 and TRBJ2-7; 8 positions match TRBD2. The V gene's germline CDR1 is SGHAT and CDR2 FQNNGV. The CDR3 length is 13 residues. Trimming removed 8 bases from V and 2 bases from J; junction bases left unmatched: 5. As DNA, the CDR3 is TGTGCCAGCCTGGGACTAGGAGCCTACGAGCAGTACTTC. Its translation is CASLGLGAYEQYF. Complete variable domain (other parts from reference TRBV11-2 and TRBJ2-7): EAGVAQSPRYKIIEKRQSVAFWCNPISGHATLYWYQQILGQGPKLLIQFQNNGVVDDSQLPKDRFSAERLKGVDSTLKIQPAKLEDSAVYLCASLGLGAYEQYFGPGTRLTVT.

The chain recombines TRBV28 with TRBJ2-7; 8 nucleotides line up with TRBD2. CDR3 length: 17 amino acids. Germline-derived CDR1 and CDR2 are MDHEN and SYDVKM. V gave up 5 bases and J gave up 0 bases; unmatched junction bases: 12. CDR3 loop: CASSPWVSGVRSYEQYF. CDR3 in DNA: TGTGCCAGCAGTCCTTGGGTTAGCGGGGTCCGCTCCTACGAGCAGTACTTC.

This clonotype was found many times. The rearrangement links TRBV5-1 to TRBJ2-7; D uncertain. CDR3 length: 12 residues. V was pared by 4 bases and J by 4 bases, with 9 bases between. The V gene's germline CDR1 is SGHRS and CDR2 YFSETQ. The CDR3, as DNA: TGCGCCAGCAGCAAGGGCCCTTACGAGCAGTACTTC. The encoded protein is CASSKGPYEQYF. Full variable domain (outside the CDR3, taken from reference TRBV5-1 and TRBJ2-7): KAGVTQTPRYLIKTRGQQVTLSCSPISGHRSVSWYQQTPGQGLQFLFEYFSETQRNKGNFPGRFSGRQFSNSRSEMNVSTLELGDSALYLCASSKGPYEQYFGPGTRLTVT.

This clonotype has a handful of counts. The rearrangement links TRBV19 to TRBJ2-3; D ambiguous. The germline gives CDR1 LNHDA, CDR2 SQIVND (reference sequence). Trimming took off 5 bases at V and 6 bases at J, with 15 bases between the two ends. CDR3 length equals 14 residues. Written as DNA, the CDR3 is TGTGCCAGTAGTGCCAATACAGCAGTTGATACGCAGTATTTT. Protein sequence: CASSANTAVDTQYF.

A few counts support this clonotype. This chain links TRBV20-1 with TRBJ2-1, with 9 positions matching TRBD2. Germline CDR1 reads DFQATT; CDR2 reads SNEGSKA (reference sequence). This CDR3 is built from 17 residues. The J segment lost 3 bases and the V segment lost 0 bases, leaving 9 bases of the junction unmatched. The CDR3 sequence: CSARDPRLADHYNEQFF. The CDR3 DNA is TGCAGTGCTAGAGATCCCCGACTAGCGGACCACTACAATGAGCAGTTCTTC.

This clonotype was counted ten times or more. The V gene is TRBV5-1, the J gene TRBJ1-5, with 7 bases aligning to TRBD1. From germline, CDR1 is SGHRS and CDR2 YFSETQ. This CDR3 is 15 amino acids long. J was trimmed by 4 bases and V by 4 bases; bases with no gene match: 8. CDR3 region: CASSMTGQPNQPQHF. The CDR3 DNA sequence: TGCGCCAGCAGCATGACGGGACAGCCTAATCAGCCCCAGCATTTT.

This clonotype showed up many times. The CDR3 reads CASTPGTDTQYF. CDR3 nucleotides: TGTGCCAGCACACCAGGGACAGATACGCAGTATTTT. This chain uses TRBV11-2 with TRBJ2-3; weak D call: TRBD1 (5 bases). CDR1 and CDR2 from the germline V gene are SGHAT and FQNNGV. The V and J ends lost 7 bases and 3 bases respectively, with 8 bases between them. The CDR3 length is 12 residues.

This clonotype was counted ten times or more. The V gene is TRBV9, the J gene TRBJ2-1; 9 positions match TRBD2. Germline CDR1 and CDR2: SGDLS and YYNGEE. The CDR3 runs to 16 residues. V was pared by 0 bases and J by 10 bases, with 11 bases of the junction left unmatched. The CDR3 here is CASSVGLAGPRGEQFF. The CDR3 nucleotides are TGTGCCAGCAGCGTAGGCCTAGCGGGACCCCGGGGGGAGCAGTTCTTC.

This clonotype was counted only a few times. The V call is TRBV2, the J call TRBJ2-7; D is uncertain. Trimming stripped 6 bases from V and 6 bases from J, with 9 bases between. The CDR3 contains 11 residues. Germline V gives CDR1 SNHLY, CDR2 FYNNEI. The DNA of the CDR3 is TGTGCCAGCAGGGTTGACTTCGAGCAGTACTTC. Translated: CASRVDFEQYF.

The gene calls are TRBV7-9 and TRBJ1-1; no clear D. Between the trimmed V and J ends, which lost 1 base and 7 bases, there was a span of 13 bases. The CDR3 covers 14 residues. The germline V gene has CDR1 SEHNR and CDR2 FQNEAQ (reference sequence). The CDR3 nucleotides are TGTGCCAGCAGCTTAGTCGAGAGGTGGGGTGAAGCTTTCTTT. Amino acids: CASSLVERWGEAFF.